The clone carrying this T cell receptor beta chain was counted only a few times. The length of the CDR3 is 13 residues. CDR1 is SQVTM, CDR2 ANQGSEA, per germline. V dropped 0 bases and J dropped 4 bases, with 10 bases sitting between them. Authors' processing steps: Counts of nucleated cells, estimated from reference gene primer amplification, were obtained. Sequencing used immunoSEQ multiplex PCR; TCRdb keeps in-frame clones, though not all of them. V and J calls and clone size are those listed in that table; D and trimming were worked out from the DNA. Of about 120,000 clones listed, approximately 90% were seen once; the top ten hold 25% to 35%. These data come from a study of blood T cell repertoires in COVID-19.

The chain uses TRBV29-1 and TRBJ2-7; D gene uncertain. Material for sequencing was peripheral blood. The clonotype originates from a man between 70 and 80 years old with active or convalescent COVID-19. The CDR3: CSVEDPRKYEQYF. The CDR3 nucleotides read TGCAGCGTTGAAGATCCCAGGAAATACGAGCAGTACTTC.